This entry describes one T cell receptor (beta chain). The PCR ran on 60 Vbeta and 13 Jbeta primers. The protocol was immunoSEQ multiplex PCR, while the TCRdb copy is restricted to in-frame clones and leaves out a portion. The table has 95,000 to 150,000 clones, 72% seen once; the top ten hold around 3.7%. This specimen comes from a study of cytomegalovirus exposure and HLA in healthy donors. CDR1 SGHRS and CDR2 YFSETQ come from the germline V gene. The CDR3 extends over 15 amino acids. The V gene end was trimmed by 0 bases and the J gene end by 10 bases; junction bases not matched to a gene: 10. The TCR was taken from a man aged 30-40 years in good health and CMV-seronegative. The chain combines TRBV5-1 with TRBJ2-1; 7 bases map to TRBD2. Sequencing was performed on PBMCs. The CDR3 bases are TGCGCCAGCAGCTTGGGTGGGGGGGAGAGTTCGGAGCAGTTCTTC. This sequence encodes CASSLGGGESSEQFF.